The T cell receptor beta chain described here comes from a study of cytomegalovirus exposure and HLA in healthy donors. Study findings and constraints: Altogether, more than 150 TCR beta chains were recorded as cytomegalovirus-associated. HLA restriction was apparent for most CMV-associated TCR beta chains in a later analysis. In a later analysis, at a false discovery rate of 0.05, roughly 17,000 TCR beta sequences were associated with HLA alleles. Fewer N-insertions (relative to the roughly 720-donor mean) were reportedly seen in an Asian-associated ancestry cluster in a later analysis.

Germline loops: CDR1 MDHEN, CDR2 SYDVKM. Germline trimming cut 2 bases from V and 8 bases from J; bases unmatched to any gene: 4. CDR3 size: 14 residues. The primer mix had 60 Vbeta and 13 Jbeta primers. Only in-frame clones appear in the TCRdb table, and some are missing; sequencing was by immunoSEQ multiplex PCR. The sample records 150,000 to 200,000 clones, 65% to 80% being singletons. In its sample, this clone was seen once. The antigen is unknown. Sequenced: PBMCs. The V call is TRBV28, the J call TRBJ2-4; 9 positions match TRBD1. This receptor was obtained from a man between 35 and 55 years old in good health and CMV-seronegative. CDR3: CASSLGTGLDIQYF. The CDR3 coding sequence is TGTGCCAGCAGTTTAGGGACAGGGTTGGACATTCAGTACTTC.